Following are 7 T cell receptor beta chains from one sample sequenced in a study of blood T cell repertoires in COVID-19. TCRdb keeps only in-frame clones here, not all; method: immunoSEQ multiplex PCR. This table holds around 230,000 clones, approximately 85% found once. Sequenced sample: peripheral blood. The origin of the receptors is a man aged 50 to 60 with COVID-19, enrolled during active disease.

CDR3 amino acids: CASSRGGDYGYTF. CDR3 nucleotides: TGTGCCAGCAGTAGAGGGGGCGACTATGGCTACACCTTC. The rearrangement joins TRBV6-6 to TRBJ1-2; 7 bases agree with TRBD1. This CDR3 region has 13 residues. V lost 5 bases, J lost 3 bases, and 3 bases stayed unmatched. The germline CDR1 and CDR2 sequences are MNHNY and SVGAGI (reference sequence).

The gene calls are TRBV6-5 and TRBJ2-3; D call uncertain. V gave up 4 bases and J gave up 8 bases, with 10 bases separating them. Looked up from germline, CDR1 is MNHEY and CDR2 is SVGAGI. This CDR3 is built from 12 residues. CDR3 coding DNA: TGTGCCAGCAGTTCACTGCTCCCTACGCAGTATTTT. It yields the protein CASSSLLPTQYF.

This clone is a singleton in its sample. V and J are TRBV28 and TRBJ2-5; 7 positions match TRBD2. The germline V gene has CDR1 MDHEN and CDR2 SYDVKM. The CDR3 is 14 amino acids. With 1 base clipped from V and 3 bases from J, the junction kept 2 bases outside the gene matches. CDR3 sequence (DNA): TGTGCCAGCAGTTTATATCGGGGGGAAGAGACCCAGTACTTC. It is translated as CASSLYRGEETQYF.

This clone showed up just once. For the CDR3, the DNA is TGCGCCAGCAGCGTCAAATCCGGGACAGGGAATTCACCCCTCCACTTT. Translated, it gives CASSVKSGTGNSPLHF. The chain has TRBV5-1 and TRBJ1-6, with 9 positions matching TRBD1. V dropped 4 bases and J dropped 7; count of bases not matched to a gene: 9. The CDR3 totals 16 residues. Germline CDR1 and CDR2: SGHRS and YFSETQ.

The rearrangement joins TRBV15 to TRBJ2-7; D gene ambiguous. The CDR3 runs 13 residues. V was shortened by 2 bases and J by 2 bases, with 7 bases between the two germline ends. Germline CDR1 LNHNV, CDR2 YYDKDF (reference sequence). CDR3 protein: CATSRSDTYEQYF. The CDR3 DNA reads TGTGCCACCAGCAGATCAGATACCTACGAGCAGTACTTC.

The chain combines TRBV5-1 with TRBJ1-2, with TRBD1 as a possible D gene (5 bases). The V end was cut by 4 bases, the J end by 2 bases, with 15 bases between. Per the germline V gene, CDR1 is SGHRS and CDR2 is YFSETQ. The CDR3 consists of 15 residues. The CDR3 sequence: CASSPRGGVNYGYTF. In DNA, the CDR3 is TGCGCCAGCAGCCCGCGGGGGGGAGTGAACTATGGCTACACCTTC. Combining the CDR3 with reference TRBV5-1 and TRBJ1-2 gives the whole variable domain KAGVTQTPRYLIKTRGQQVTLSCSPISGHRSVSWYQQTPGQGLQFLFEYFSETQRNKGNFPGRFSGRQFSNSRSEMNVSTLELGDSALYLCASSPRGGVNYGYTFGSGTRLTVV.

The chain is built from TRBV19 and TRBJ2-2, with D perhaps matching TRBD1 (6 bases). There are 16 residues in the CDR3. Trimming removed 7 bases at V and 2 bases at J, with 17 bases between. Germline lookup yields CDR1 LNHDA and CDR2 SQIVND (reference sequence). The CDR3 coding sequence is TGTGCCAGTACCAAGGGCCCAGGGACAAACACCGGGGAGCTGTTTTTT. Translated: CASTKGPGTNTGELFF.